A single sample is the source of the 28 T cell receptor beta chains below, sequenced in a study of cytomegalovirus exposure and HLA in healthy donors. PCR used 60 Vbeta primers and 13 Jbeta primers. Clones were read by immunoSEQ multiplex PCR, and TCRdb kept only the in-frame ones, dropping some. The sample consists of about 110,000 clones, 65% to 75% of them appearing once. The source material was PBMCs. The source of these receptors is a man aged 30 to 39 in good health and CMV-seropositive.

The rearrangement uses TRBV4-1 and TRBJ2-1; D is perhaps TRBD2 (5 bases). Trimming removed 2 bases at V and 10 bases at J, with 21 bases between. The CDR3 has 16 amino acids. In germline, CDR1 is MGHRA, CDR2 YSYEKL. The CDR3 spells CASSQSEHGILREQFF. The CDR3 DNA follows: TGCGCCAGCAGCCAAAGCGAGCACGGGATTCTGCGGGAGCAGTTCTTC.

The chain joins TRBV5-4 to TRBJ2-1; 11 nucleotides line up with TRBD2. After removal of 4 bases from V and 3 bases from J, the junction contained 6 bases not matched to a gene. CDR1 and CDR2 from the germline V gene are SGHNT and YYREEE (reference sequence). This CDR3 is built from 16 residues. The chain's CDR3 is CASSDGTSGGYNEQFF. In DNA form, the CDR3 reads TGTGCCAGCAGCGATGGCACTAGCGGGGGCTACAATGAGCAGTTCTTC.

This rearrangement joins TRBV7-2 to TRBJ1-1; D is uncertain. This CDR3 spans 15 amino acids. Germline V CDR1 and CDR2: SGHTA, FQGNSA. The ends were cut back, 4 bases at V and 6 bases at J, with 18 bases in the middle. The CDR3, as DNA: TGTGCCAGCAGCTCATCACGATCAGGTTGGGCTGAAGCTTTCTTT. The encoded protein is CASSSSRSGWAEAFF.

The chain has TRBV4-3 and TRBJ1-4, with D unclear. This CDR3 region has 14 residues. Germline V gives CDR1 LGHNA, CDR2 YSLEER. V dropped 0 bases and J dropped 8 bases, with 10 bases sitting between them. The CDR3, as DNA: TGCGCCAGCAGCCAAGATCGCCGGGAGGAAAAACTGTTTTTT. Translating it yields CASSQDRREEKLFF.

The J gene is TRBJ1-6, the V gene TRBV6-1; 7 bases agree with TRBD1. CDR1 and CDR2 from the germline V gene are MNHNS and SASEGT. This CDR3 contains 16 residues. V was pared by 4 bases and J by 9 bases, with 12 bases of the junction left unmatched. This CDR3 reads CASSVIEGARGSPLHF. The CDR3 bases are TGTGCCAGCAGTGTAATCGAGGGGGCGCGGGGTTCACCCCTCCACTTT.

The chain employs TRBV29-1 and TRBJ2-3, with a weak D call TRBD2 (7 bases). Germline lookup yields CDR1 SQVTM and CDR2 ANQGSEA. Trimming took off 4 bases at V and 6 bases at J, with 14 bases between the two ends. This CDR3 is built from 13 residues. CDR3 sequence reads: CSVAQRGGDTQYF. The CDR3 coding sequence is TGCAGCGTTGCTCAGAGGGGGGGGGATACGCAGTATTTT.

The V call is TRBV7-9, the J call TRBJ2-1; 10 bases match TRBD2. The V segment lost 4 bases and the J segment 4 bases; nucleotides outside the gene matches: 13. Looked up from germline, CDR1 is SEHNR and CDR2 is FQNEAQ (reference sequence). CDR3 length: 18 residues. CDR3 sequence reads: CASSYSEAGGREYNEQFF. The CDR3 region has the DNA TGTGCCAGCAGCTACTCCGAAGCGGGGGGGCGTGAGTACAATGAGCAGTTCTTC.

The chain combines TRBV27 with TRBJ2-7; weak D call: TRBD1 (6 bases). This CDR3 region has 14 residues. The V gene lost 6 bases and the J gene lost 1 base, with 13 bases spanning the gap. In germline, CDR1 is MNHEY, CDR2 SMNVEV (reference sequence). CDR3 bases: TGTGCCAGCAGGGACAGAGATTCTTCCTACGAGCAGTACTTC. Its translation: CASRDRDSSYEQYF.

In its sample, this clone was seen once. The gene calls are TRBV29-1 and TRBJ2-3; the D is unclear. CDR3 size: 14 residues. V gave up 6 bases and J gave up 9 bases, with 22 bases separating them. Germline V gene lookup returns CDR1 SQVTM and CDR2 ANQGSEA. For the CDR3, the DNA is TGCAGCGTGAACCCCTCCCCCGACGTCGGGACGCAGTATTTT. Protein: CSVNPSPDVGTQYF.

The chain is built from TRBV11-2 and TRBJ1-3; maybe TRBD1 (5 bases). The CDR3 has 16 residues. Trimming shortened V by 3 bases and J by 4 bases, and 16 bases separated the two germline ends. Germline V gene lookup returns CDR1 SGHAT and CDR2 FQNNGV. CDR3 residues: CASSFIAAGPGNTIYF. The DNA for the CDR3 is TGTGCCAGCAGCTTTATTGCAGCGGGGCCCGGAAACACCATATATTTT.

CDR3 sequence: CASSPSGTYYEQYF. The DNA of the CDR3 is TGTGCCAGCAGCCCATCCGGGACATACTACGAGCAGTACTTC. The chain couples TRBV9 to TRBJ2-5; a weak D match, TRBD1 (6 bases). The better agreement between TRBJ2-7 and the DNA end casts doubt on the J call. Germline values: CDR1 SGDLS, CDR2 YYNGEE. The CDR3 contains 14 residues.

The sample holds one count of this clone. The chain combines TRBV5-1 with TRBJ2-7; D possibly corresponds to TRBD1 (6 bases). The V gene lost 2 bases and the J gene lost 9 bases, with 21 bases spanning the gap. Germline assignment: CDR1 SGHRS and CDR2 YFSETQ. This CDR3 has 15 residues. The CDR3 loop is CASSLNRDPPCGQYF. DNA for the CDR3: TGCGCCAGCAGCTTAAACAGGGATCCCCCCTGCGGGCAGTACTTC.

This clone showed up just once. The gene calls are TRBV6-5 and TRBJ2-1; TRBD2 might be the D (5 bases). Germline CDR1 and CDR2: MNHEY and SVGAGI. V was cut by 0 bases and J by 7 bases, with 16 bases left in between. CDR3 length: 16 residues. The CDR3 sequence is CASSYSSLASRNEQFF. The CDR3 region has the DNA TGTGCCAGCAGTTACTCGAGTCTAGCCTCGCGTAATGAGCAGTTCTTC.

The table lists this clone with a few counts. V and J are TRBV7-9 and TRBJ2-1, with 9 nucleotides matching TRBD1. This CDR3 is 12 amino acids long. Germline assignment: CDR1 SEHNR and CDR2 FQNEAQ (reference sequence). Trimming took 3 bases from V and 10 from J; bases not matched to a gene: 1. CDR3 amino acids: CASSLTGGEQFF. The CDR3 DNA follows: TGTGCCAGCAGCTTGACAGGGGGGGAGCAGTTCTTC. Using reference TRBV7-9 and TRBJ2-1 for the parts outside the CDR3, the full variable domain is DTGVSQNPRHKITKRGQNVTFRCDPISEHNRLYWYRQTLGQGPEFLTYFQNEAQLEKSRLLSDRFSAERPKGSFSTLEIQRTEQGDSAMYLCASSLTGGEQFFGPGTRLTVL.

The chain couples TRBV2 to TRBJ1-1, with D uncertain. Trimming removed 8 bases at V and 3 bases at J, with 7 bases between. Per germline, CDR1 SNHLY and CDR2 FYNNEI. The CDR3 has 11 amino acids. The CDR3 DNA sequence: TGTGCCAGCGGGGAGGACACTGAAGCTTTCTTT. It yields the protein CASGEDTEAFF. The variable domain in full, with the rest retrieved from reference TRBV2 and TRBJ1-1, is EPEVTQTPSHQVTQMGQEVILRCVPISNHLYFYWYRQILGQKVEFLVSFYNNEISEKSEIFDDQFSVERPDGSNFTLKIRSTKLEDSAMYFCASGEDTEAFFGQGTRLTVV.

The rearrangement uses TRBV19 and TRBJ1-5; 7 bases fit TRBD1. CDR1 is LNHDA, CDR2 SQIVND, per germline (reference sequence). V gave up 7 bases and J gave up 3 bases; unmatched junction bases: 6. The CDR3 length is 14 residues. The CDR3 spells CASNIGTVNQPQHF. As DNA, the CDR3 is TGTGCCAGTAACATTGGGACAGTCAATCAGCCCCAGCATTTT.

The rearrangement joins TRBV25-1 to TRBJ2-4; TRBD2 matches 7 bases. With 3 bases clipped from V and 7 bases from J, the junction kept 12 bases outside the gene matches. The CDR3 is 16 amino acids. From germline, CDR1 is MGHDK and CDR2 SYGVNS. The CDR3 protein is CASSEGPSGRVNIQYF. CDR3 bases: TGTGCCAGCAGTGAGGGGCCCTCGGGGAGGGTGAACATTCAGTACTTC.

The chain joins TRBV7-7 to TRBJ1-1; no firm D call. CDR1 SSHAT and CDR2 FNYEAQ come from the germline V gene (reference sequence). This CDR3 contains 13 residues. V was cut by 1 base and J by 1 base, with 4 bases left in between. This chain's CDR3 is CASSLDQNTEAFF. CDR3 DNA: TGTGCCAGCAGCTTAGATCAGAACACTGAAGCTTTCTTT.

This chain uses TRBV7-2 with TRBJ2-3, with 10 nucleotides matching TRBD2. The V segment lost 5 bases and the J segment 5 bases; nucleotides outside the gene matches: 7. The CDR3 spans 15 residues. Germline V gene sequence: CDR1 SGHTA, CDR2 FQGNSA. The CDR3 sequence is CASSPSGGRGDTQYF. CDR3 DNA sequence: TGTGCCAGCAGCCCTAGCGGGGGACGAGGAGATACGCAGTATTTT.

The V gene is TRBV7-2, the J gene TRBJ1-3; D is uncertain. The germline CDR1 and CDR2 sequences are SGHTA and FQGNSA. The CDR3 sequence is 16 residues long. Trimming stripped 2 bases from V and 0 bases from J, with 11 bases between. CDR3 in amino acids: CASSLRRVSSGNTIYF. The CDR3 nucleotides are TGTGCCAGCAGCTTACGACGGGTTAGCTCTGGAAACACCATATATTTT.

The CDR3 sequence is CASRIRDTRGNEQFF. In DNA, the CDR3 is TGTGCCAGCAGGATCCGGGACACCCGTGGGAATGAGCAGTTCTTC. The genes are TRBV6-5 and TRBJ2-1; D is possibly TRBD1 (6 bases). V gave up 6 bases and J gave up 7 bases, with 19 bases separating them. Germline CDR1 is MNHEY and CDR2 is SVGAGI. CDR3 length: 15 amino acids.

This clone was seen a few times. The chain employs TRBV6-6 and TRBJ2-7; D ambiguous. The CDR3 runs to 12 residues. Trimming took off 6 bases at V and 2 bases at J, with 8 bases between the two ends. Germline assignment: CDR1 MNHNY and CDR2 SVGAGI (reference sequence). The CDR3 loop is CASSLAAYEQYF. DNA for the CDR3: TGTGCCAGCAGCCTCGCAGCCTACGAGCAGTACTTC.

On this clone itself: The junction does not match germline at one end; this may be a read error. V is TRBV5-6 and J is TRBJ1-2; perhaps TRBD1 as D (5 bases). CDR3 length equals 13 residues. CDR1 SGHDT and CDR2 YYEEEE come from the germline V gene. The CDR3 loop reads CASSWGTLDGYPF. In DNA, the CDR3 is TGTGCCAGCAGCTGGGGGACTTTAGATGGCTACCCCTTC.

This chain connects TRBV7-2 to TRBJ2-7; 9 positions match TRBD1. Germline V gene data show CDR1 as SGHTA and CDR2 as FQGNSA. The CDR3 has 14 amino acids. Losses at the gene ends were 4 bases for V and 2 bases for J; bases not matched to a gene: 3. The CDR3 DNA is TGTGCCAGCAGCTCCGGGACAGGGCCCTACGAGCAGTACTTC. As protein: CASSSGTGPYEQYF.

This chain joins TRBV27 and TRBJ2-1, with 11 nucleotides matching TRBD1. J was trimmed by 5 bases and V by 4 bases; bases with no gene match: 4. This CDR3 comprises 15 residues. Germline CDR1 reads MNHEY; CDR2 reads SMNVEV (reference sequence). The CDR3 nucleotides are TGTGCCAGCAGTTCGGACAGGGGGCGAAACAATGAGCAGTTCTTC. Amino acid sequence: CASSSDRGRNNEQFF.

As to this clone: The junction departs from germline at one end; a sequencing error may be responsible. The rearrangement joins TRBV28 to TRBJ1-2; D perhaps matches TRBD1 (6 bases). Germline assignment: CDR1 MDHEN and CDR2 SYDVKM. The CDR3 consists of 12 residues. The CDR3 DNA reads TGTGCCAGCATGTGGCAGGGGCATGGCTACCCCTTC. Its protein product is CASMWQGHGYPF.

This chain connects TRBV5-1 to TRBJ2-5; D call uncertain. CDR1 is SGHRS and CDR2 is YFSETQ in the germline V gene. The V gene lost 0 bases and the J gene lost 1 base, with 7 bases spanning the gap. This CDR3 is 14 amino acids long. This CDR3 reads CASSLVQVQETQYF. The CDR3 DNA sequence: TGCGCCAGCAGCTTGGTTCAGGTCCAAGAGACCCAGTACTTC.

This clone turned up a few times. The rearrangement links TRBV5-6 to TRBJ1-1, with TRBD1 matching over 9 bases. J lost 1 base, V lost 1 base, and 14 bases had no gene match. The CDR3 is 19 residues long. CDR1 and CDR2 (germline): SGHDT, YYEEEE. In nucleotides, the CDR3 is TGTGCCAGCAGCTTGCCGGTATCCGGGACAGGGAACGCGAACACTGAAGCTTTCTTT. Protein product: CASSLPVSGTGNANTEAFF.